Below, 5 T cell receptor delta chains from the same sample are listed, as sequenced in a study of gamma-delta T cells after stem cell transplantation. TCRdb redid the clone calls on the RT-PCR reads with CATT. The repertoire has about 710 delta-chain clones, 6% of them found once; the top ten carry around 54%. Input material: gamma-delta T cells. Receptors were obtained from a human donor. It is not recorded whose cells these are; they may come from a transplant donor.

On this clone itself: The TCRdb protein, from a much larger clone, departs from this DNA's translation at residue 15, likely by read error; the protein shown derives from the DNA. CDR3 nucleotide sequence: TGTGCTCTTGGGGAACCCCAGCCCACCGGGCCTTCCTGGGTGAGGGATACTGTCGACACCGATAAACTCATCTTT. Translating it yields CALGEPQPTGPSWVRDTVDTDKLIF. The V and J genes are TRDV1 and TRDJ1, with D perhaps assigned TRDD2 or TRDD3 (7 bases each). V was pared by 1 base and J by 0 bases, with 39 bases between. The CDR3 runs to 25 residues. Germline CDR1 TSWWSYY, CDR2 QGS.

This clone is labeled as hyperexpanded (1% or more). Different DNA sequences within this sample yield the same CDR3. The chain employs TRDV2 and TRDJ1, with 12 bases matching TRDD3. V gave up 3 bases and J gave up 2 bases; unmatched junction bases: 12. Per the germline V gene, CDR1 is GEAIGNYY and CDR2 is EKD. The CDR3 loop spans 18 amino acids. The CDR3 nucleotides are TGTGCCTGTGACGCAGTACTGGGGGATACAAAGTGGACCGATAAACTCATCTTT. This gives the protein CACDAVLGDTKWTDKLIF.

This clone was observed a few times. TCRdb's listed protein matches a much larger clone and diverges from this DNA's translation at residue 10, likely through a read error; the protein shown comes from the DNA. The chain links TRAV29/DV5 to TRDJ1, with TRDD3 matching 10 bases. CDR3 length equals 18 residues. Germline loops: CDR1 NSMFDY, CDR2 ISSIKDK. V shed 0 bases and J 3 bases; nucleotides not matched to a gene: 14. The CDR3 here is CAASAPLGDAGLADKLIF. CDR3 bases: TGTGCAGCAAGCGCTCCACTGGGGGATGCGGGCCTGGCCGATAAACTCATCTTT.

This clone appeared a few times. The amino acid sequence in TCRdb belongs to a much larger clone and departs from this DNA's translation at residue 19, likely a sequencing read error; the sequence shown is translated from the DNA. This chain connects TRDV2 to TRDJ1, with 13 bases lining up with TRDD3. The J segment lost 4 bases and the V segment lost 0 bases, leaving 28 bases of the junction unmatched. Germline-derived CDR1 and CDR2 are GEAIGNYY and EKD. The CDR3 runs 24 residues. This chain's CDR3 is CACDTVARPYELGDTSISIDKLIF. CDR3 coding DNA: TGTGCCTGTGACACCGTGGCCCGACCATACGAACTGGGGGATACGTCGATATCTATCGATAAACTCATCTTT.

The chain carries TRDV2 and TRDJ1; 11 nucleotides match TRDD3. CDR3 length equals 17 residues. The V and J ends lost 3 bases and 0 bases, in that order; junction bases with no gene match: 8. CDR1 is GEAIGNYY and CDR2 is EKD in the germline V gene. The CDR3 here is CACDLLGDRAYTDKLIF. The CDR3 region has the DNA TGTGCCTGTGACCTACTGGGGGATAGGGCCTACACCGATAAACTCATCTTT.